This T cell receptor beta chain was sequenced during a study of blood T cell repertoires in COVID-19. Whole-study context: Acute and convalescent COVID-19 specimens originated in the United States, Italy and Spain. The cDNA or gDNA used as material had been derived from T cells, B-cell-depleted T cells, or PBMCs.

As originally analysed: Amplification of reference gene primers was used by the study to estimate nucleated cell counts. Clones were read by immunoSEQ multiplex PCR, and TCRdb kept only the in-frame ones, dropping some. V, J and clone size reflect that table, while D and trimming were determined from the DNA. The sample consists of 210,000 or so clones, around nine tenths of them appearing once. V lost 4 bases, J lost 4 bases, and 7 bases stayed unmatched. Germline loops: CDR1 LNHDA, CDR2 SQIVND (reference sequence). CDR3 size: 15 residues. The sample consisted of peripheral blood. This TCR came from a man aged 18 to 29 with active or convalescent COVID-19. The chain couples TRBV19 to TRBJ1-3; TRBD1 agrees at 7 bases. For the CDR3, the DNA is TGTGCCAGTAGTACGTCGACAGGGAGGGGAAACACCATATATTTT. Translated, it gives CASSTSTGRGNTIYF.